The next 5 T cell receptor beta chains were all read from a single sample in a study of blood T cell repertoires in COVID-19. Repertoires were generated with immunoSEQ multiplex PCR, while TCRdb's copy carries only in-frame clones and drops some. The sample shows about 220,000 clones, 65% to 90% of them seen only once. Sequencing was done on a sample of peripheral blood. Receptors were obtained from a man in his forties or fifties with active or convalescent COVID-19.

The rearrangement joins TRBV7-9 to TRBJ2-1; D perhaps matches TRBD2 (6 bases). There are 15 residues in the CDR3. V lost 4 bases and J 1 base, leaving 11 bases between the germline ends. Germline assignment: CDR1 SEHNR and CDR2 FQNEAQ (reference sequence). CDR3 nucleotide sequence: TGTGCCAGCAGCTGGGATCTAGCGTCCTACAATGAGCAGTTCTTC. This sequence encodes CASSWDLASYNEQFF. The full variable domain, completed using reference TRBV7-9 and TRBJ2-1, is DTGVSQNPRHKITKRGQNVTFRCDPISEHNRLYWYRQTLGQGPEFLTYFQNEAQLEKSRLLSDRFSAERPKGSFSTLEIQRTEQGDSAMYLCASSWDLASYNEQFFGPGTRLTVL.

The V call is TRBV5-1, the J call TRBJ1-4, with 8 bases lining up with TRBD1. Germline values: CDR1 SGHRS, CDR2 YFSETQ. The CDR3 runs 14 residues. J was trimmed by 3 bases and V by 7 bases; bases with no gene match: 5. The CDR3 nucleotides read TGCGCCAGCCGCAGGGGGCGGGCTAATGAAAAACTGTTTTTT. This sequence encodes CASRRGRANEKLFF.

This chain joins TRBV5-1 and TRBJ2-5; 11 bases line up with TRBD2. Germline V gene sequence: CDR1 SGHRS, CDR2 YFSETQ. The CDR3 is made up of 17 amino acids. V was pared by 4 bases and J by 0 bases, with 8 bases of the junction left unmatched. CDR3 nucleotide sequence: TGCGCCAGCAGCCCCGGGATAGCGGGGGGGCACCAAGAGACCCAGTACTTC. Encoded protein: CASSPGIAGGHQETQYF.

The chain couples TRBV28 to TRBJ1-5; possibly TRBD1 for D (5 bases). Trimming pared 3 bases from V and 1 base from J, leaving 7 bases between. The CDR3 runs to 14 residues. The germline gives CDR1 MDHEN, CDR2 SYDVKM. In DNA form, the CDR3 reads TGTGCCAGCAGTTTGGGGGGGAGCAATCAGCCCCAGCATTTT. Encoded protein: CASSLGGSNQPQHF.

This clone came up a few times. The chain employs TRBV2 and TRBJ2-7; the D gene is possibly TRBD1 (6 bases). Deletions cut 10 bases from V and 3 bases from J, with 13 bases between. The CDR3 runs 12 residues. Germline V lookup: CDR1 SNHLY, CDR2 FYNNEI. As DNA, the CDR3 is TGTGCCACCCTCGGACAGAACTACGAGCAGTACTTC. This gives the protein CATLGQNYEQYF. The variable domain in full, with the rest retrieved from reference TRBV2 and TRBJ2-7, is EPEVTQTPSHQVTQMGQEVILRCVPISNHLYFYWYRQILGQKVEFLVSFYNNEISEKSEIFDDQFSVERPDGSNFTLKIRSTKLEDSAMYFCATLGQNYEQYFGPGTRLTVT.